This record covers a single TCR beta chain. This entry comes from a study of shared T cell receptors in the human thymus. TCRdb keeps only in-frame clones here, not all; method: immunoSEQ multiplex PCR. The sample carries 450,000 to 650,000 clones, approximately 80% recorded once. Germline lookup yields CDR1 SGHRS and CDR2 YFSETQ. The CDR3 covers 16 residues. V lost 0 bases and J 7 bases, leaving 17 bases between the germline ends. These data were also filed under a second study, of human thymus T cells. From that study: During corrective heart surgery, resections were taken, and the thymus tissue came from them. Across thymic and blood repertoires, the usage of V and J genes appeared to be biased.

The chain uses TRBV5-1 and TRBJ2-1; D is possibly TRBD2 (7 bases). This sequence was found in a boy under two years old with a congenital heart defect. Sequenced sample: thymocytes. CDR3 sequence: CASSLGPGGVMNEQFF. As DNA, the CDR3 is TGCGCCAGCAGCTTGGGACCGGGGGGCGTTATGAATGAGCAGTTCTTC.